The next 20 T cell receptor beta chains were all read from a single sample in a study of post-analysis software for immune sequencing data. Regarding the study as a whole: In patients, about 5 TRBV segments were more frequent than in controls, with TRBV5-6, TRBV5-1 and TRBV20-1 among them.

No antigen has been assigned to these receptors. Researchers reported that TCR beta cDNA libraries carried unique molecular identifiers. TCRdb used MiXCR to reprocess the PCR reads, holding one entry per CDR3 protein. Among 350,000 to 450,000 distinct CDR3 sequences listed, roughly 30% were seen once. Sample: blood. The receptors come from a girl between 5 and 17 years old with multiple sclerosis.

V and J are TRBV7-9 and TRBJ1-2; tentatively, D is TRBD1 (5 bases). Germline V lookup: CDR1 SEHNR, CDR2 FQNEAQ (reference sequence). V gave up 4 bases and J gave up 2 bases, with 14 bases separating them. The CDR3 contains 15 residues. CDR3 protein: CASSSLSTENYGYTF. CDR3 coding DNA: TGTGCCAGCAGCTCTCTGTCGACAGAAAACTATGGCTACACCTTC. Full variable domain (missing parts from reference TRBV7-9 and TRBJ1-2): DTGVSQNPRHKITKRGQNVTFRCDPISEHNRLYWYRQTLGQGPEFLTYFQNEAQLEKSRLLSDRFSAERPKGSFSTLEIQRTEQGDSAMYLCASSSLSTENYGYTFGSGTRLTVV.

This clonotype was recorded a few times. This sequence joins TRBV3-1 and TRBJ2-5, with 15 nucleotides matching TRBD2. The V segment lost 1 base and the J segment 7 bases; nucleotides outside the gene matches: 7. CDR1 and CDR2 from the germline V gene are LGHDT and YNNKEL (reference sequence). The CDR3 spans 17 residues. In nucleotides, the CDR3 is TGTGCCAGCAGCCAAGGAGGGACTAGCGGGGGGCCGGGGACCCAGTACTTC. It codes for CASSQGGTSGGPGTQYF.

This clonotype was counted a few times. The chain has TRBV20-1 and TRBJ2-5; TRBD2 agrees at 9 bases. The trim removed 7 bases at V and 2 bases at J, leaving 5 bases unmatched. In germline, CDR1 is DFQATT, CDR2 SNEGSKA (reference sequence). This CDR3 contains 13 residues. CDR3 residues: CSETAGGQETQYF. For the CDR3, the DNA is TGCAGTGAAACCGCGGGGGGGCAAGAGACCCAGTACTTC.

The gene calls are TRBV29-1 and TRBJ1-1; TRBD1 matches at 10 bases. Germline lookup yields CDR1 SQVTM and CDR2 ANQGSEA. Trimming removed 4 bases from V and 2 bases from J; junction bases left unmatched: 16. The CDR3 has 18 amino acids. CDR3 DNA sequence: TGCAGCGTTGTTGGGGACAGGGGATGGTCGGGGGAAAACACTGAAGCTTTCTTT. Translated: CSVVGDRGWSGENTEAFF.

This clonotype was counted between two and nine times. V gene TRBV5-1 combines with J gene TRBJ2-3; D remains ambiguous. CDR3 length equals 14 residues. In germline, CDR1 is SGHRS, CDR2 YFSETQ. With 0 bases removed from V and 5 bases from J, the gap between germline ends came to 10 bases. The CDR3 is CASSLATNRDTQYF. The CDR3 DNA reads TGCGCCAGCAGCTTGGCCACCAACCGAGATACGCAGTATTTT.

The J gene is TRBJ2-1, the V gene TRBV6-2 or TRBV6-3; no reliable D call. V was clipped by 0 bases and J by 0 bases, with 9 bases between them. The CDR3 runs 16 residues. Per the germline V gene, CDR1 is MNHEY and CDR2 is SVGEGT. The CDR3 sequence is CASSYSPRTSYNEQFF. The CDR3 nucleotides read TGTGCCAGCAGTTACTCCCCCCGGACCTCCTACAATGAGCAGTTCTTC.

This clonotype was detected a few times. The chain recombines TRBV29-1 with TRBJ2-2, with D possibly being TRBD1 (5 bases). Trimming removed 5 bases from V and 6 bases from J, with 22 bases in between. Germline V CDR1 and CDR2: SQVTM, ANQGSEA. This CDR3 is 16 amino acids long. The CDR3 loop reads CSVCGHPSGSAGELFF. Here the CDR3 DNA reads TGCAGCGTTTGCGGACATCCCTCCGGGTCGGCCGGGGAGCTGTTTTTT.

V gene TRBV6-5 combines with J gene TRBJ1-4; no definite D call. Trimming took off 0 bases at V and 8 bases at J, with 13 bases between the two ends. Per germline, CDR1 MNHEY and CDR2 SVGAGI. The CDR3 is 15 residues long. In nucleotides, the CDR3 is TGTGCCAGCAGTTACTCTAATAGGGTTACCGAAAAACTGTTTTTT. This gives the protein CASSYSNRVTEKLFF.

The V and J genes are TRBV5-1 and TRBJ2-6; D unresolved. V gave up 0 bases and J gave up 0 bases, with 7 bases separating them. CDR1 and CDR2 from the germline V gene are SGHRS and YFSETQ. CDR3 size: 16 residues. CDR3 protein: CASSLDTFSGANVLTF. For the CDR3, the DNA is TGCGCCAGCAGCTTGGACACCTTCTCTGGGGCCAACGTCCTGACTTTC.

This clonotype was counted only a few times. The CDR3, as DNA: TGCAGTGCTAGCTCGTGGGGGAGGGAAGAGACCCAGTACTTC. Encoded protein: CSASSWGREETQYF. V usage is TRBV20-1 and J usage is TRBJ2-5; 7 nucleotides match TRBD2. The CDR3 has 14 residues. The V segment lost 3 bases and the J segment 3 bases; nucleotides outside the gene matches: 7. Germline CDR1 is DFQATT and CDR2 is SNEGSKA (reference sequence).

The chain recombines TRBV30 with TRBJ1-5, with TRBD1 as a possible D gene (6 bases). The CDR3 spans 15 residues. With 0 bases removed from V and 4 bases from J, the gap between germline ends came to 13 bases. Germline V gene lookup returns CDR1 GTSNPN and CDR2 SVGIG (reference sequence). The CDR3 protein is CAWSVTGLWNQPQHF. The CDR3 region has the DNA TGTGCCTGGAGTGTAACAGGGCTCTGGAATCAGCCCCAGCATTTT.

This clonotype has just a few counts. V is TRBV5-1 and J is TRBJ1-2; 8 positions agree with TRBD1. CDR1 is SGHRS, CDR2 YFSETQ, per germline. Trimming took 4 bases from V and 10 from J; bases not matched to a gene: 6. This CDR3 is 12 amino acids long. CDR3 residues: CASSPDRGDYTF. DNA of the CDR3: TGCGCCAGCAGCCCCGACAGGGGCGACTACACCTTC.

This clonotype was recorded a few times. CDR3 residues: CASRSGDRQETQYF. The CDR3 nucleotides are TGTGCCAGCAGATCCGGGGATCGGCAAGAGACCCAGTACTTC. The chain joins TRBV12-3 or TRBV12-4 to TRBJ2-5; D possibly corresponds to TRBD2 (5 bases). The CDR3 is made up of 14 amino acids. V was pared by 6 bases and J by 2 bases, with 13 bases between.

Many counts were recorded for this clonotype. V is TRBV5-1 and J is TRBJ2-1; D not resolved. This CDR3 spans 14 amino acids. V was clipped by 3 bases and J by 0 bases, with 7 bases between them. Germline CDR1 SGHRS, CDR2 YFSETQ. DNA of the CDR3: TGCGCCAGCAGCTCGGACGGCTCCTACAATGAGCAGTTCTTC. It yields the protein CASSSDGSYNEQFF. The variable domain in full, completed from reference TRBV5-1 and TRBJ2-1, reads KAGVTQTPRYLIKTRGQQVTLSCSPISGHRSVSWYQQTPGQGLQFLFEYFSETQRNKGNFPGRFSGRQFSNSRSEMNVSTLELGDSALYLCASSSDGSYNEQFFGPGTRLTVL.

This chain joins TRBV30 and TRBJ1-2; D is undetermined. V was cut by 2 bases and J by 5 bases, with 18 bases left in between. Germline CDR1 GTSNPN, CDR2 SVGIG (reference sequence). CDR3 size: 15 residues. The CDR3 nucleotides read TGTGCCTGGAGTATACTTGAAGGGATGGGGTATGGCTACACCTTC. This encodes CAWSILEGMGYGYTF. Based on the CDR3 plus reference TRBV30 and TRBJ1-2, the full variable domain is SQTIHQWPATLVQPVGSPLSLECTVEGTSNPNLYWYRQAAGRGLQLLFYSVGIGQISSEVPQNLSASRPQDRQFILSSKKLLLSDSGFYLCAWSILEGMGYGYTFGSGTRLTVV.

This clonotype was seen only a few times. The rearrangement links TRBV11-3 to TRBJ2-5; 8 bases map to TRBD2. CDR3 length: 13 amino acids. Germline trimming cut 4 bases from V and 11 bases from J; bases unmatched to any gene: 9. Germline V gene lookup returns CDR1 SGHNT and CDR2 YENEEA. CDR3 sequence: CASSYSGVYEQYF. In DNA form, the CDR3 reads TGTGCCAGCAGCTATAGCGGGGTCTATGAGCAGTACTTC.

The chain couples TRBV12-3 or TRBV12-4 to TRBJ2-7; D is unresolved. There are 15 residues in the CDR3. Trimming stripped 3 bases from V and 0 bases from J, with 12 bases between. CDR3 residues: CASSFQQVPSYEQYF. The CDR3 region has the DNA TGTGCCAGCAGTTTTCAACAAGTTCCCTCCTACGAGCAGTACTTC.

The rearrangement uses TRBV5-1 and TRBJ1-5; 7 bases line up with TRBD1. Germline V gives CDR1 SGHRS, CDR2 YFSETQ. This CDR3 is 13 amino acids long. V lost 2 bases to trimming and J lost 5 bases; unmatched junction nucleotides: 1. The CDR3 reads CASSFGQDQPQHF. CDR3 bases: TGCGCCAGCAGCTTCGGACAGGATCAGCCCCAGCATTTT.

V usage is TRBV15 and J usage is TRBJ1-5, with D uncertain. Germline CDR1 LNHNV, CDR2 YYDKDF (reference sequence). Trimming stripped 3 bases from V and 6 bases from J, with 15 bases between. CDR3 length: 15 residues. The CDR3 sequence is CATSSAKAPGQPQHF. The CDR3 DNA follows: TGTGCCACCAGCAGCGCCAAGGCCCCCGGTCAGCCCCAGCATTTT.

The V and J genes are TRBV2 and TRBJ2-5; D is unresolved. V shed 4 bases and J shed 2 bases, with 8 bases lying between them. The CDR3 is 13 residues long. The V gene's germline CDR1 is SNHLY and CDR2 FYNNEI. The CDR3 loop is CASSGQTQETQYF. The CDR3 nucleotides are TGTGCCAGCAGTGGGCAGACTCAAGAGACCCAGTACTTC.